A selection of T cell receptor beta chains follows, all from one sample in a study of lymphopenia after photon versus proton radiotherapy. Produced via immunoSEQ multiplex PCR; TCRdb's table is partial and in-frame only. The sample contains around 50,000 clones, approximately 84% of which appear only once. The starting material was peripheral blood, obtained from a patient treated with proton-based radiotherapy. The receptors here all came from a man aged 55 to 70 with pancreatic cancer. Each CDR3 is given with its conserved first and last residue. A D gene is named only where the DNA matches it firmly. Some rows mark clone size as missing; the rest say once, few, many or name a class of expanded clone.

-	TRBV6-1	TRBJ2-5	-	TGTGCCAGCGGCCTCAGGGGAAGGCAAGAGACCCAGTACTTC	CASGLRGRQETQYF
-	TRBV5-4	TRBJ1-4	TRBD1	TGTGCCAGCAGCTCGGCAGGGGGAGAAGATGAAAAACTGTTTTTT	CASSSAGGEDEKLFF
-	TRBV19	TRBJ2-7	-	TGTGCCAGTAGCGAGGCCGGGTCCTACATAGGGGAGCAGTACTTC	CASSEAGSYIGEQYF
-	TRBV5-1	TRBJ2-2	-	TGCGCCAGCAGCCTGAGGGCGAACACCGGGGAGCTGTTTTTT	CASSLRANTGELFF
-	TRBV28	TRBJ1-2	-	TGTGCCAGCAAAATCGTAAACTATGGCTACACCTTC	CASKIVNYGYTF
-	TRBV27	TRBJ2-2	-	TGTGCCAGCAGACATCTAAAGGGATACACCGGGGAGCTGTTTTTT	CASRHLKGYTGELFF
once	TRBV15	TRBJ2-7	-	TGTGCCACCAGCAGGTCCACTGGGAATTCCTACGAGCAGTACTTC	CATSRSTGNSYEQYF
-	TRBV5-1	TRBJ2-1	TRBD2	TGCGCCAGCAGCTTGGCCCTAGCGGGAAGGGATGAGCAGTTCTTC	CASSLALAGRDEQFF
-	TRBV7-2	TRBJ2-7	TRBD2	TGTGCCAGCAGCTCCGACGGGCGGACTAGCCTCGAACTTCCCTACGAGCAGTACTTC	CASSSDGRTSLELPYEQYF
-	TRBV7-2	TRBJ2-2	-	TGTGCCAGCAGCTTAACACTACTGAACACCGGGGAGCTGTTTTTT	CASSLTLLNTGELFF
-	TRBV19	TRBJ2-5	-	TGTGCCAGTAGCTACCAAGTAGAGGGGACCCAGTACTTC	CASSYQVEGTQYF
-	TRBV6-1	TRBJ2-5	TRBD2	TGTGCCAGCAGTTGGGCGGGAGGAGTGGAGACCCAGTACTTC	CASSWAGGVETQYF
-	TRBV2	TRBJ2-5	-	TGTGCCAGCAGAGATCGGACAGCTTCGGAGACCCAGTACTTC	CASRDRTASETQYF
-	TRBV19	TRBJ2-1	-	TGTGCCAGTAGTATAGATCTGACAGACTTCCGGCAGTTCTTC	CASSIDLTDFRQFF
-	TRBV19	TRBJ2-7	-	TGTGCCAGTAGTATCCTGGCTAGCGCAATTGTCTACGAGCAGTACTTC	CASSILASAIVYEQYF
-	TRBV19	TRBJ2-7	-	TGTGCCAGTAGTATAGTCGGCAGTTGGAACTACGAGCAGTACTTC	CASSIVGSWNYEQYF
-	TRBV5-1	TRBJ2-3	TRBD2	TGCGCCAGCAGCTTCTATAGGAGCGGGAGGGCCTTAGGGGATACGCAGTATTTT	CASSFYRSGRALGDTQYF
-	TRBV30	TRBJ2-7	-	TGTGCCTGGAGTGGGCAGGTCAAGACCTACGAGCAGTACTTC	CAWSGQVKTYEQYF
-	TRBV2	TRBJ2-1	TRBD2	TGTGCCAGCAGTGATGGTACTAGCGGGAGGGTTGATGAGCAGTTCTTC	CASSDGTSGRVDEQFF
-	TRBV7-2	TRBJ1-2	-	TGTGCCAGCAGCTTAGCCAGTGGTAACTATGGCTACACCTTC	CASSLASGNYGYTF
-	TRBV5-4	TRBJ2-2	TRBD2	TGTGCCAGCAGCTCCGCGACTAGCGGAAACACCGGGGAGCTGTTTTTT	CASSSATSGNTGELFF
-	TRBV28	TRBJ2-7	TRBD1	TGTGCCAGCCGTACCCGTTGGACAGGTGGCCGATACGAGCAGTACTTC	CASRTRWTGGRYEQYF
-	TRBV7-8	TRBJ2-1	TRBD2	TGTGCCAGCAGCCCGGTAGCGGGAGGTGCCTACAATGAGCAGTTCTTC	CASSPVAGGAYNEQFF
-	TRBV28	TRBJ1-6	-	TGTGCCAGCATGGGGCAGTATAATTCACCCCTCCACTTT	CASMGQYNSPLHF
-	TRBV19	TRBJ2-1	TRBD1	TGTGCCAGTAGTAGACCACGGGACAGGGCTTACAATGAGCAGTTCTTC	CASSRPRDRAYNEQFF
-	TRBV7-2	TRBJ1-5	-	TGTGCCAGCAGCCCCCAATCTGCGGGGCAGCCCCAGCATTTT	CASSPQSAGQPQHF
-	TRBV28	TRBJ1-1	-	TGTGCCAGCAGCCCCCTGAGGGTTGAAGCTTTCTTT	CASSPLRVEAFF
-	TRBV29-1	TRBJ1-1	-	TGCAGCGTTCGTCGGCGGGCGAACACTGAAGCTTTCTTT	CSVRRRANTEAFF
-	TRBV30	TRBJ1-1	-	TGTGCCTGGAGTGTTCTCGGGTTGTCGACTGAAGCTTTCTTT	CAWSVLGLSTEAFF
-	TRBV13	TRBJ2-2	TRBD2	TGTGCCAGCCACCGGGCGGGAGGGCCCGGGGAGCTGTTTTTT	CASHRAGGPGELFF
-	TRBV7-2	TRBJ2-7	-	TGTGCCAGCAGCTCGATAGGGGGGCTGGAGCAGTACTTC	CASSSIGGLEQYF
-	TRBV28	TRBJ2-5	-	TGTGCCAGCAGGGGACTCAGGGGAGCCCGAGAGACCCAGTACTTC	CASRGLRGARETQYF
-	TRBV25-1	TRBJ1-2	-	TGTGCCAGCAGTGCCGGGACGGTCCAATATGGCTACACCTTC	CASSAGTVQYGYTF
-	TRBV25-1	TRBJ2-7	-	TGTGCCAGCAGCGAAATGGACGGGGGAGGAGGCGAGCAGTACTTC	CASSEMDGGGGEQYF
-	TRBV2	TRBJ2-5	TRBD2	TGTGCCAGCAGGGGGAGGGGTTCCCGCCAGTACTTC	CASRGRGSRQYF
-	TRBV4-1	TRBJ1-1	TRBD1	TGCGCCAGCAGCCCGGCGGACAGGGGGCCGGGGAACACTGAAGCTTTCTTT	CASSPADRGPGNTEAFF
-	TRBV19	TRBJ2-5	-	TGTGCCAGTAGTACCCGGGGATCGTACCAAGAGACCCAGTACTTC	CASSTRGSYQETQYF
-	TRBV28	TRBJ2-5	TRBD1	TGTGCCAGCAGTTCCCCCTACAGGGGAGAGACCCAGTACTTC	CASSSPYRGETQYF
few	TRBV6-5	TRBJ1-5	TRBD1	TGTGCCAGCAGTAACAGGGGAGGCAATCAGCCCCAGCATTTT	CASSNRGGNQPQHF
few	TRBV4-1	TRBJ1-1	-	TGCGCCAGCAGCCAAGATCGAGGGACACGGACCTCTAACACTGAAGCTTTCTTT	CASSQDRGTRTSNTEAFF
-	TRBV15	TRBJ2-7	-	TGTGCCACCAGTCAGGGTGGAGGATCCTACGAGCAGTACTTC	CATSQGGGSYEQYF
once	TRBV7-2	TRBJ1-3	-	TGTGCCAGCAGCTTAATCGAAAGAGGAAACACCATATATTTT	CASSLIERGNTIYF
-	TRBV6-6	TRBJ2-7	-	TGTGCCAGCAGTTGGCCCCGGGACAAAGCCCGCTACGAGCAGTACTTC	CASSWPRDKARYEQYF
-	TRBV28	TRBJ1-2	-	TGTGCCAGCAGTTCTAGTACAGGGCTCCTCTCTATTGACTACACCTTC	CASSSSTGLLSIDYTF
-	TRBV28	TRBJ1-1	-	TGTGCCAGCAGTTCGGACAGAAACACTGAAGCTTTCTTT	CASSSDRNTEAFF
-	TRBV4-3	TRBJ1-1	-	TGCGCCAGCAGCAATAAGCCGGGCGATCCCACTGAAGCTTTCTTT	CASSNKPGDPTEAFF